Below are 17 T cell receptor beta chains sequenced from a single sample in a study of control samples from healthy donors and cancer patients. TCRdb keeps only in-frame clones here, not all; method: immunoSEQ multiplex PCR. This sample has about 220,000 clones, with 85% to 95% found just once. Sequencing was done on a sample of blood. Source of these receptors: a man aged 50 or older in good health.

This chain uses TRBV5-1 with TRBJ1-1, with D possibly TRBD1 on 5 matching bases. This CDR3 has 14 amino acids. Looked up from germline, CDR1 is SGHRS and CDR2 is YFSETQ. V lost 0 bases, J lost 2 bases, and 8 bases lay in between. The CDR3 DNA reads TGCGCCAGCAGCTTGGTTGACAGAAACACTGAAGCTTTCTTT. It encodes CASSLVDRNTEAFF.

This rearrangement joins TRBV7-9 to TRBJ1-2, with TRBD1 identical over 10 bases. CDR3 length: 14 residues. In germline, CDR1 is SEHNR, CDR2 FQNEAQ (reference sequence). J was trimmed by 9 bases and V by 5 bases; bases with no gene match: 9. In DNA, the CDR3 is TGTGCCAGCAGCCAAGGGGACAGGGGAAGTAGCTACACCTTC. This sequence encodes CASSQGDRGSSYTF.

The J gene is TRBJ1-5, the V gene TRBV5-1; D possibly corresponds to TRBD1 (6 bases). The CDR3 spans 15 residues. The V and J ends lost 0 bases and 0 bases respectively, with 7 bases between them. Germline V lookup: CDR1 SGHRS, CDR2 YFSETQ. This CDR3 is CASSLAQGSNQPQHF. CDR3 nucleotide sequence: TGCGCCAGCAGCTTGGCACAGGGTAGCAATCAGCCCCAGCATTTT.

The CDR3 nucleotides read TGTGCCAGCAGCCACCTACAGGGTGGGGAGCAGTACTTC. Encoded protein: CASSHLQGGEQYF. The chain joins TRBV7-8 to TRBJ2-7; a weak D match, TRBD1 (6 bases). The CDR3 has 13 residues. The germline V gene encodes CDR1 SGHVS and CDR2 FQNEAQ. Trimming removed 5 bases from V and 7 bases from J, with 15 bases in between.

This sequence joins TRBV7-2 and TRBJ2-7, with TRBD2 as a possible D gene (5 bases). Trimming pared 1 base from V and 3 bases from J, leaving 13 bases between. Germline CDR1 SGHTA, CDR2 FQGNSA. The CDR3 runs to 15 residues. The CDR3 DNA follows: TGTGCCAGCAGCTTAGTCCGGGAAGCGATCTACGAGCAGTACTTC. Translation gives CASSLVREAIYEQYF.

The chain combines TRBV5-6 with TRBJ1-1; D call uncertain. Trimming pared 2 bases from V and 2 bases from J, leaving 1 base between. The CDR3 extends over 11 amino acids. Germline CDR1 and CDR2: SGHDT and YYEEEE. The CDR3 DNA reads TGTGCCAGCAGCTTTAACACTGAAGCTTTCTTT. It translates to CASSFNTEAFF. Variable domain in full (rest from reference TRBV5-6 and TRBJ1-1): DAGVTQSPTHLIKTRGQQVTLRCSPKSGHDTVSWYQQALGQGPQFIFQYYEEEERQRGNFPDRFSGHQFPNYSSELNVNALLLGDSALYLCASSFNTEAFFGQGTRLTVV.

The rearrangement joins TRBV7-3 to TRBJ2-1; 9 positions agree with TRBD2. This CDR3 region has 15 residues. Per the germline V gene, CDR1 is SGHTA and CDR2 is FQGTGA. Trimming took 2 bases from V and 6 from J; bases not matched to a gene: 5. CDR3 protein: CASSLQLAGTNEQFF. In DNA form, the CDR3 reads TGTGCCAGCAGCTTACAGCTAGCGGGGACCAATGAGCAGTTCTTC.

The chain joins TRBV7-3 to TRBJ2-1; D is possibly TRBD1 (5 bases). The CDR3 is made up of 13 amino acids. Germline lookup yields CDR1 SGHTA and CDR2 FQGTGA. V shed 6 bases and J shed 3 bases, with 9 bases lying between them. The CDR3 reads CASSDSIYNEQFF. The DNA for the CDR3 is TGTGCCAGCAGTGACAGTATCTACAATGAGCAGTTCTTC.

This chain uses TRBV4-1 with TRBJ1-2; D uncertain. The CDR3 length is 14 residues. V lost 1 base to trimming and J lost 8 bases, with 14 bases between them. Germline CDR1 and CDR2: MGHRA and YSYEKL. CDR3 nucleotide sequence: TGCGCCAGCAGCCAAGGAAGCAGCTTGAGGGGCTACACCTTC. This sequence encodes CASSQGSSLRGYTF.

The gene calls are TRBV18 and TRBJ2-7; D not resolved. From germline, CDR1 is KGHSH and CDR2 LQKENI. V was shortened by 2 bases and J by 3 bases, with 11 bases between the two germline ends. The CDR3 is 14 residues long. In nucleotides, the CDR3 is TGTGCCAGCTCACCATCCCAAGGCTACTACGAGCAGTACTTC. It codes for CASSPSQGYYEQYF.

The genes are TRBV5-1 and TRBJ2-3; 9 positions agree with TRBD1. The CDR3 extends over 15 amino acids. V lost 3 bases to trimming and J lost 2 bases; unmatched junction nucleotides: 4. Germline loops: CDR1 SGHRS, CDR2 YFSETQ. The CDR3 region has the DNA TGCGCCAGCAGCTACGGGACAGGGCCCACAGATACGCAGTATTTT. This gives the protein CASSYGTGPTDTQYF.

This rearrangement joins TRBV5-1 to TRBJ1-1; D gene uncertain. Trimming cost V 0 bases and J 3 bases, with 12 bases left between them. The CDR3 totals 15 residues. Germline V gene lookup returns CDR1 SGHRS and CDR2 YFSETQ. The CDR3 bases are TGCGCCAGCAGCTTGGTCCTGGCCCCTGACACTGAAGCTTTCTTT. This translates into CASSLVLAPDTEAFF. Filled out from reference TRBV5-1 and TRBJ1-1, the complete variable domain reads KAGVTQTPRYLIKTRGQQVTLSCSPISGHRSVSWYQQTPGQGLQFLFEYFSETQRNKGNFPGRFSGRQFSNSRSEMNVSTLELGDSALYLCASSLVLAPDTEAFFGQGTRLTVV.

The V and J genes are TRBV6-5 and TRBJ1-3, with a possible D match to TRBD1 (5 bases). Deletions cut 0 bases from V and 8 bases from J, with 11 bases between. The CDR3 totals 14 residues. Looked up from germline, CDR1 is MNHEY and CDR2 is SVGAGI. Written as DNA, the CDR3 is TGTGCCAGCAGTTACTCGACCGGAGGGGACACCATATATTTT. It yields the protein CASSYSTGGDTIYF.

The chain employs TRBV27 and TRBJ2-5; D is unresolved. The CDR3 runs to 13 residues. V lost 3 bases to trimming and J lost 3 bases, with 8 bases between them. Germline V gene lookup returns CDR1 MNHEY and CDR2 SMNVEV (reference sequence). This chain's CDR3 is CASSLRVEETQYF. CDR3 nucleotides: TGTGCCAGCAGTTTGAGAGTGGAAGAGACCCAGTACTTC.

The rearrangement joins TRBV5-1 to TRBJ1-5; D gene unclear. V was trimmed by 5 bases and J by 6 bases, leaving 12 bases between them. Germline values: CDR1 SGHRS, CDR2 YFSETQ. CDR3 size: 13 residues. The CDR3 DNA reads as TGCGCCAGCAGTTGGGGAGGAGGTCAGCCCCAGCATTTT. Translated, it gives CASSWGGGQPQHF.

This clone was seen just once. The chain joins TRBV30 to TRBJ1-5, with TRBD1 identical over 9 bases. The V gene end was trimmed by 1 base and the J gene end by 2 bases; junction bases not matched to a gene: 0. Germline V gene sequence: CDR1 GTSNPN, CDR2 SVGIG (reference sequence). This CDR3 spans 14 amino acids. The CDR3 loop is CAWSGTGGNQPQHF. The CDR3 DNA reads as TGTGCCTGGAGTGGGACAGGGGGCAATCAGCCCCAGCATTTT.

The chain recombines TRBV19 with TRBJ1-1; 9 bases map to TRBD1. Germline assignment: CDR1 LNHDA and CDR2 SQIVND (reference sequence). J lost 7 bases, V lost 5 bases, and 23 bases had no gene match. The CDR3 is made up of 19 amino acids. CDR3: CASSYPPSGTGSLYGEAFF. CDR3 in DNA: TGTGCCAGTAGTTACCCGCCTTCCGGGACAGGGTCTTTGTATGGTGAAGCTTTCTTT.